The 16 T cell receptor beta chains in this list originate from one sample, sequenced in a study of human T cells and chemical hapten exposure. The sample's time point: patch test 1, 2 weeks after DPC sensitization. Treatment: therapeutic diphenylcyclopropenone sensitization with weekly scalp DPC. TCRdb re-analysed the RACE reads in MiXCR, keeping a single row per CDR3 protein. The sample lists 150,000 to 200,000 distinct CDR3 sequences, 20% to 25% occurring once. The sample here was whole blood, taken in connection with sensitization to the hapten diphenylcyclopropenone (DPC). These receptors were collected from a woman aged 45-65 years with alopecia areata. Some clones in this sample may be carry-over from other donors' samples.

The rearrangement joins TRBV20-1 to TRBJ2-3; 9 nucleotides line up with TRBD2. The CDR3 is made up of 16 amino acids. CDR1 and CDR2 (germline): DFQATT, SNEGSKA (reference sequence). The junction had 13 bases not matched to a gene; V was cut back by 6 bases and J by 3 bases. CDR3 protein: CSALLPTSGRTDTQYF. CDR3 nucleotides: TGCAGTGCCCTCCTACCCACTAGCGGGCGTACAGATACGCAGTATTTT.

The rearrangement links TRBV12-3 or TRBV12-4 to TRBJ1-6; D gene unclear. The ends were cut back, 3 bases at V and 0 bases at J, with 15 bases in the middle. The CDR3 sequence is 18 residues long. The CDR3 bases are TGTGCCAGCAGTTTCTCGTTGGACGGCAGCTCCTATAATTCACCCCTCCACTTT. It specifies CASSFSLDGSSYNSPLHF.

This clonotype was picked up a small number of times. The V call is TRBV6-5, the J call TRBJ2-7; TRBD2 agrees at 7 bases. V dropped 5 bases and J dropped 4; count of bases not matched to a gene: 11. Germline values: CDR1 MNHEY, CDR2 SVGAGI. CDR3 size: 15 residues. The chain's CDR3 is CASSLTGGSRYEQYF. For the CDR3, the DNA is TGTGCCAGCAGTCTCACCGGCGGGAGTAGGTACGAGCAGTACTTC.

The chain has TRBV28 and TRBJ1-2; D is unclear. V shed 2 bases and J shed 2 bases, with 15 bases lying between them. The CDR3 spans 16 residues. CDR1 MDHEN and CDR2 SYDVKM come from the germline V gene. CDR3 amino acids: CASSLLSITLNYGYTF. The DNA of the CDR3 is TGTGCCAGCAGTTTACTTTCCATTACTCTAAACTATGGCTACACCTTC.

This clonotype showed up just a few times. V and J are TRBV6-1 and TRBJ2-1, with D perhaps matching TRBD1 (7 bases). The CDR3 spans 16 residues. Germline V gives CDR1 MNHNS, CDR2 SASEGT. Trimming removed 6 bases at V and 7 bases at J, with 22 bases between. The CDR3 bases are TGTGCCAGCAGCCTAAAGCCGGGGGACAGCGGGAATGAGCAGTTCTTC. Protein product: CASSLKPGDSGNEQFF.

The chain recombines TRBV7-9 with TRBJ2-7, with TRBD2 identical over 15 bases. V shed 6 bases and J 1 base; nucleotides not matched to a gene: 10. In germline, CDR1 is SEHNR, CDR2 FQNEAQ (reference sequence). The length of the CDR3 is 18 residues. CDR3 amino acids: CASSTRGLAGGLSYEQYF. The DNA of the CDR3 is TGTGCCAGCAGTACCCGGGGACTAGCGGGAGGCCTTTCCTACGAGCAGTACTTC.

CDR3 sequence reads: CATRKGNEQFF. The CDR3 coding sequence is TGTGCCACGAGGAAGGGGAATGAGCAGTTCTTC. The chain links TRBV24-1 to TRBJ2-1; tentatively, D is TRBD1 (5 bases). V was cut by 10 bases and J by 7 bases, with 10 bases left in between. The CDR3 is 11 residues long. Germline CDR1 KGHDR, CDR2 SFDVKD.

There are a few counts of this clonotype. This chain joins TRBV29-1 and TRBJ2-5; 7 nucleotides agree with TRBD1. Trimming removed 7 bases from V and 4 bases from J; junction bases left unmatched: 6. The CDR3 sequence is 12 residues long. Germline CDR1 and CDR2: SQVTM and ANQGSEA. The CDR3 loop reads CSADRSGETQYF. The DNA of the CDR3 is TGCAGCGCGGACAGGTCCGGAGAGACCCAGTACTTC.

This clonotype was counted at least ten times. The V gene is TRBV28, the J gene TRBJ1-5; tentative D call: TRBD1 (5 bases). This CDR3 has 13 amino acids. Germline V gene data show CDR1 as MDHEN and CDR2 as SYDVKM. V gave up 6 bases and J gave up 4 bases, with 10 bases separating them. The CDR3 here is CASSGDRNQPQHF. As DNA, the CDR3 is TGTGCCAGCAGCGGAGACAGAAATCAGCCCCAGCATTTT. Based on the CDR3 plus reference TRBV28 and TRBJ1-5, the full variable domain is DVKVTQSSRYLVKRTGEKVFLECVQDMDHENMFWYRQDPGLGLRLIYFSYDVKMKEKGDIPEGYSVSREKKERFSLILESASTNQTSMYLCASSGDRNQPQHFGDGTRLSIL.

CDR3 amino acids: CSVEHRLADNEQFF. The CDR3 coding sequence is TGCAGCGTTGAGCATAGACTAGCGGACAATGAGCAGTTCTTC. The chain joins TRBV29-1 to TRBJ2-1; 9 bases fit TRBD2. V gave up 3 bases and J gave up 5 bases; unmatched junction bases: 5. Germline V gene data show CDR1 as SQVTM and CDR2 as ANQGSEA. The CDR3 is 14 residues long.

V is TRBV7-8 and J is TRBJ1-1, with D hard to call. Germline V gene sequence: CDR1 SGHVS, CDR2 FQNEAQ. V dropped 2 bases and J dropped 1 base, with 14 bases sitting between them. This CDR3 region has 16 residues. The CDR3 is CASSLMNTRRNTEAFF. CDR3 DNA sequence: TGTGCCAGCAGCTTAATGAATACCAGGAGGAACACTGAAGCTTTCTTT.

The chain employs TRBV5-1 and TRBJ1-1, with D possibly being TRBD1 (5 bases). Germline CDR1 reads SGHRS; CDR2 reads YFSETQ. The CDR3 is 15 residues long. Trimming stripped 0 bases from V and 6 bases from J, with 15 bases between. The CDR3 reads CASSLEFGAPAEAFF. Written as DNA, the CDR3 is TGCGCCAGCAGCTTGGAATTCGGGGCCCCCGCTGAAGCTTTCTTT.

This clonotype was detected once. CDR3 in amino acids: CASSRSRNQETQYF. The CDR3 DNA sequence: TGTGCCAGCAGCCGCTCCAGGAACCAAGAGACCCAGTACTTC. This chain uses TRBV11-2 with TRBJ2-5; D unresolved. Germline CDR1 reads SGHAT; CDR2 reads FQNNGV. The CDR3 is 14 amino acids. Trimming shortened V by 5 bases and J by 0 bases, and 10 bases separated the two germline ends. The variable domain in full, with the rest retrieved from reference TRBV11-2 and TRBJ2-5, is EAGVAQSPRYKIIEKRQSVAFWCNPISGHATLYWYQQILGQGPKLLIQFQNNGVVDDSQLPKDRFSAERLKGVDSTLKIQPAKLEDSAVYLCASSRSRNQETQYFGPGTRLLVL.

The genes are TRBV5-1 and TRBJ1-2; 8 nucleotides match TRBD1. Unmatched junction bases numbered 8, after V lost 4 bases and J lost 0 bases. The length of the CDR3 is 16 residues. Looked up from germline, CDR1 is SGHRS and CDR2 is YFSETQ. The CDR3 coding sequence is TGCGCCAGCAGCCACAATCCGGGACAGGCTAACTATGGCTACACCTTC. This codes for CASSHNPGQANYGYTF.

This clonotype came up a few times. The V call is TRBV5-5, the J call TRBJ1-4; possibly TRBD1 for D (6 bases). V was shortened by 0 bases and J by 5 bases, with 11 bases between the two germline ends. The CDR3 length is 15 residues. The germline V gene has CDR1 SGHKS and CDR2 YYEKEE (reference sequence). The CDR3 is CASSLGPGENEKLFF. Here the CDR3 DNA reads TGTGCCAGCAGCTTGGGCCCAGGGGAAAATGAAAAACTGTTTTTT.

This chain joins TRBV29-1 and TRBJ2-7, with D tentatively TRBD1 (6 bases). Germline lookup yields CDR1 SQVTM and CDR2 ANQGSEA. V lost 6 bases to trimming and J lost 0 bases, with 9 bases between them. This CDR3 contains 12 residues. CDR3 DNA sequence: TGCAGCGTATGGGACAACTCCTACGAGCAGTACTTC. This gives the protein CSVWDNSYEQYF.